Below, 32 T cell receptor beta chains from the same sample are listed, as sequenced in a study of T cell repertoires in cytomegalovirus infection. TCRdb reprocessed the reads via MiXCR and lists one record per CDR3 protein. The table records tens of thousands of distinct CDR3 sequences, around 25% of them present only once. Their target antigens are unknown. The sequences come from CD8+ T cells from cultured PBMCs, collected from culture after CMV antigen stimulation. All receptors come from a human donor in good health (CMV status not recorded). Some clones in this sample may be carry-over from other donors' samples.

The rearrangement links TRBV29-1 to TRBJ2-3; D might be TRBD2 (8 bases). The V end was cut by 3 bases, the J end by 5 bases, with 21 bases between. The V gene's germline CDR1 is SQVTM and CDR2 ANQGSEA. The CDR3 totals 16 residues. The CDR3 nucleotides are TGCAGCGTTGATCCTCAGAGGGGGCTAGCGGGAGATACGCAGTATTTT. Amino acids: CSVDPQRGLAGDTQYF.

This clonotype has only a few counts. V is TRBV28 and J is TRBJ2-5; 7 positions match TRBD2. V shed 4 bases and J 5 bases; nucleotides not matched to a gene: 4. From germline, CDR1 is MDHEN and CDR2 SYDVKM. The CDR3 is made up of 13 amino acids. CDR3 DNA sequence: TGTGCCAGCAGTTGGGAGGGAAAGGAGACCCAGTACTTC. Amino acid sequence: CASSWEGKETQYF.

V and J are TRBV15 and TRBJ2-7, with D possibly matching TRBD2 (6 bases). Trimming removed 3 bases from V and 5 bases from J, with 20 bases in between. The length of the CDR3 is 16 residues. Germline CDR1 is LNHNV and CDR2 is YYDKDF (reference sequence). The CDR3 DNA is TGTGCCACCAGCAGGAGGGGAGTGGAGGGGACCCACGAGCAGTACTTC. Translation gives CATSRRGVEGTHEQYF.

In DNA, the CDR3 is TGTGCCAGCAGCCTACAGGCGGATAATTCACCCCTCCACTTT. This gives the protein CASSLQADNSPLHF. The rearrangement joins TRBV3-1 to TRBJ1-6, with TRBD1 as a possible D gene (5 bases). CDR3 length equals 14 residues. V lost 4 bases to trimming and J lost 5 bases, with 9 bases between them. Germline loops: CDR1 LGHDT, CDR2 YNNKEL (reference sequence). Complete variable domain (other parts from reference TRBV3-1 and TRBJ1-6): DTAVSQTPKYLVTQMGNDKSIKCEQNLGHDTMYWYKQDSKKFLKIMFSYNNKELIINETVPNRFSPKSPDKAHLNLHINSLELGDSAVYFCASSLQADNSPLHFGNGTRLTVT.

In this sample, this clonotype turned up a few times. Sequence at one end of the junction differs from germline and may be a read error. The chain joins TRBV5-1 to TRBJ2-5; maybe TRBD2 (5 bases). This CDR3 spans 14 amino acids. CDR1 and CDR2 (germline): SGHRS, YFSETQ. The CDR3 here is CASSLSRVQGTQYF. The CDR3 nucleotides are TGCGCCAGCAGCTTGTCGCGGGTTCAAGGGACCCAGTACTTC.

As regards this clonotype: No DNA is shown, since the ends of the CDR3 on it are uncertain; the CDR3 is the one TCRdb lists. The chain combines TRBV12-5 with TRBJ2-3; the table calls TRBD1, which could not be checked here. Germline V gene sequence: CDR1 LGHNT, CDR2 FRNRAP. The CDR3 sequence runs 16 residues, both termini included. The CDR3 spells CASGLVMGAVRDTQYF.

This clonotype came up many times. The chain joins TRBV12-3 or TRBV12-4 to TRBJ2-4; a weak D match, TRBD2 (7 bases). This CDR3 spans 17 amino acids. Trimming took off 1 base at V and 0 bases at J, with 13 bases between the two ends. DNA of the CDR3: TGTGCCAGCAGTTTAGGCGGGGGCCTTCTAGCCAAAAACATTCAGTACTTC. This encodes CASSLGGGLLAKNIQYF.

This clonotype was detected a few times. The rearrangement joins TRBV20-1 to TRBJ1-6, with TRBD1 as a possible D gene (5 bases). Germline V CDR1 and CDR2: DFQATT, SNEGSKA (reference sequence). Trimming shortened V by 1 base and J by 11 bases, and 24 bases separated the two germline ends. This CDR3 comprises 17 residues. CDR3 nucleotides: TGCAGTGCTAGAGCCCTCCCCGGGACCGGGGTAGGGGCACCCCTCCACTTT. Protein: CSARALPGTGVGAPLHF.

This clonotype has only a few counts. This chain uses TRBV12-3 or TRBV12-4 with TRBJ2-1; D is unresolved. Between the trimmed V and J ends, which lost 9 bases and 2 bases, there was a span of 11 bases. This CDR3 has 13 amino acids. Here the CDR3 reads CASSLNPYNEQFF. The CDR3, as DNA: TGTGCCAGTTCCTTGAACCCCTACAATGAGCAGTTCTTC.

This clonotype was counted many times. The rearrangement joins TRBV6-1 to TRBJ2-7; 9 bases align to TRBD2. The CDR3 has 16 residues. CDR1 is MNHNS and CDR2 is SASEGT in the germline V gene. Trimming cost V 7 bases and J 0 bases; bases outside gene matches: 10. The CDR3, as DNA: TGTGCCAGCACCGCCAAGGGGCGGGGGGGCTCCTACGAGCAGTACTTC. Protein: CASTAKGRGGSYEQYF.

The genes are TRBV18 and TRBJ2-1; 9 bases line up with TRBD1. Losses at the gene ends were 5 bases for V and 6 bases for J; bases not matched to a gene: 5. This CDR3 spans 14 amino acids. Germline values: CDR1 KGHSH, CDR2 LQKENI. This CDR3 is CASSSGQGSNEQFF. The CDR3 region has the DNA TGTGCCAGCTCATCTGGACAGGGGAGCAATGAGCAGTTCTTC.

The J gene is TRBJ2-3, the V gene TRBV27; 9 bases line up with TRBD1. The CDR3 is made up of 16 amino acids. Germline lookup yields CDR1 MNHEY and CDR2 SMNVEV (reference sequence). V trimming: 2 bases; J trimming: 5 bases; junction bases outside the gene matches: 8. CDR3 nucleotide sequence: TGTGCCAGCAGTTTAACAGGGGGCGTTCATCAAGATACGCAGTATTTT. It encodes CASSLTGGVHQDTQYF.

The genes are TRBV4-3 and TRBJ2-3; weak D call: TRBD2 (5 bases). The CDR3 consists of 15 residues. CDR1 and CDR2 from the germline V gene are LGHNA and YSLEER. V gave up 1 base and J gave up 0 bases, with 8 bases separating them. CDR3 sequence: CASSQVGGSTDTQYF. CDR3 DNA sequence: TGCGCCAGCAGCCAAGTCGGCGGGAGCACAGATACGCAGTATTTT.

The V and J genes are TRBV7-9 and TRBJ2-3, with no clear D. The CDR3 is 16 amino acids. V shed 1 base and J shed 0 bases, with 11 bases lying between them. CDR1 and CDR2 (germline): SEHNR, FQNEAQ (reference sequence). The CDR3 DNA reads TGTGCCAGCAGCTTAGTCGACGGGCCCAGCACAGATACGCAGTATTTT. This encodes CASSLVDGPSTDTQYF.

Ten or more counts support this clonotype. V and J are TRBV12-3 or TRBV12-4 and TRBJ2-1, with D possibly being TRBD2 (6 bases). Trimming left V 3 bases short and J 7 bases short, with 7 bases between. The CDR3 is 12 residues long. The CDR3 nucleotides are TGTGCCAGCAGTTTTGGGGGGAATGAGCAGTTCTTC. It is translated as CASSFGGNEQFF.

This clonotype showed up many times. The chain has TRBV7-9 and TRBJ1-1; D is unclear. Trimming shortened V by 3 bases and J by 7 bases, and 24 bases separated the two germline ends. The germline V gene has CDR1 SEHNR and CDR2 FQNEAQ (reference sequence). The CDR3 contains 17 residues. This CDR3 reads CASSFGAPVPPDGEAFF. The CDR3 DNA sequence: TGTGCCAGCAGCTTTGGAGCCCCCGTACCCCCCGATGGTGAAGCTTTCTTT.

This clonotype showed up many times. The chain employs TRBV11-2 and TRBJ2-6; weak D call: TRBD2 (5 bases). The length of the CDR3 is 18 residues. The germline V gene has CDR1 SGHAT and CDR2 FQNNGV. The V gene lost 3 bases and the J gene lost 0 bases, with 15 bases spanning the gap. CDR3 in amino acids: CASSFLRATSSGANVLTF. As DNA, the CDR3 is TGTGCCAGCAGCTTCCTGAGGGCCACGAGCTCTGGGGCCAACGTCCTGACTTTC.

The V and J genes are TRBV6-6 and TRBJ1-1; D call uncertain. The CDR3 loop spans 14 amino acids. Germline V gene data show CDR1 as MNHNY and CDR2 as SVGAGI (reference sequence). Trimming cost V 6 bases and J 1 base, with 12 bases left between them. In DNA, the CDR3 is TGTGCCAGCAGGATAGCTGGAGAGAACACTGAAGCTTTCTTT. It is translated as CASRIAGENTEAFF.

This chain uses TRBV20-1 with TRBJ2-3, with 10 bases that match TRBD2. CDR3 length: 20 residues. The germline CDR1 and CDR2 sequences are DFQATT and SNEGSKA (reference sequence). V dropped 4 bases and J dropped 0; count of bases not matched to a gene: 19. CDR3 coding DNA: TGCAGTGCTAAGATTCTAGCGGGGGCCTACCTTCGACAGAGCACAGATACGCAGTATTTT. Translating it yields CSAKILAGAYLRQSTDTQYF.

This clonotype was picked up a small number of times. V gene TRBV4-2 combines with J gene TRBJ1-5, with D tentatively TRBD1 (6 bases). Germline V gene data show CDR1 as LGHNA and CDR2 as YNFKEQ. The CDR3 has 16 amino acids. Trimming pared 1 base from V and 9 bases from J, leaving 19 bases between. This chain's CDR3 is CASSQGSGTGSLPQHF. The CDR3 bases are TGTGCCAGCAGCCAAGGTTCGGGTACAGGGTCCTTGCCCCAGCATTTT.

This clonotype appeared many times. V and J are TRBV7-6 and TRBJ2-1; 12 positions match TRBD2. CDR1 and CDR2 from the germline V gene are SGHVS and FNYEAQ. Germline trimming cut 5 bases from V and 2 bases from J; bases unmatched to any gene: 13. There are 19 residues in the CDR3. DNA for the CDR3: TGTGCCAGCAGCCGGATGTCTAGCGGGGGGGCCAAAACCTACAATGAGCAGTTCTTC. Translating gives CASSRMSSGGAKTYNEQFF.

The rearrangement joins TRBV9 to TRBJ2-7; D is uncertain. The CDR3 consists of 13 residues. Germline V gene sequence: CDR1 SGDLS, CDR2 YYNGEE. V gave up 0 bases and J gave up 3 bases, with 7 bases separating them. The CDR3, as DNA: TGTGCCAGCAGCGTAGCTGCCGGCTACGAGCAGTACTTC. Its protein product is CASSVAAGYEQYF.

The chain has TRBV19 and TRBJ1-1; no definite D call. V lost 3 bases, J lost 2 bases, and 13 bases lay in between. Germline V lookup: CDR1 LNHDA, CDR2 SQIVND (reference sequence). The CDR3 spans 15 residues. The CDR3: CASSMSGLLNTEAFF. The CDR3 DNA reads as TGTGCCAGTAGTATGTCTGGACTCCTTAACACTGAAGCTTTCTTT.

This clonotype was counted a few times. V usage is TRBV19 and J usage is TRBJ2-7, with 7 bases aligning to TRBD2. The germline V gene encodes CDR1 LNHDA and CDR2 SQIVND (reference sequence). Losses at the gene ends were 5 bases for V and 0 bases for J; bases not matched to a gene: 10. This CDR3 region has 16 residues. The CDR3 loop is CASSSRVAGASYEQYF. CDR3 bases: TGTGCCAGTAGTTCGAGGGTGGCGGGAGCCTCCTACGAGCAGTACTTC.

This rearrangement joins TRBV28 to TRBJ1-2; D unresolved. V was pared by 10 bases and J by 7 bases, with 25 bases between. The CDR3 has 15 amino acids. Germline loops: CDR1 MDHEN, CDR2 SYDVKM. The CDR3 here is CATRGPPGKLPGYTF. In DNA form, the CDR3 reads TGTGCCACCCGCGGACCCCCGGGGAAACTCCCTGGCTACACCTTC.

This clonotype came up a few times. The CDR3 DNA reads as TGTGCCAGCAGCCTCACAGGGGAATCCTACAATGAGCAGTTCTTC. Protein sequence: CASSLTGESYNEQFF. The chain is built from TRBV11-2 and TRBJ2-1, with 7 bases fitting TRBD1. Germline lookup yields CDR1 SGHAT and CDR2 FQNNGV. Trimming took 5 bases from V and 1 from J; bases not matched to a gene: 5. The CDR3 contains 15 residues.

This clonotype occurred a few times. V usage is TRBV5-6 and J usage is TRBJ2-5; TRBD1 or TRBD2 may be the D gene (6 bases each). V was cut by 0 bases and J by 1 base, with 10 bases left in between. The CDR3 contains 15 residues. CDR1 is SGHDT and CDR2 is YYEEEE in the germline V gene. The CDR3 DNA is TGTGCCAGCAGCTTGGGCCGGGGGCCCCAAGAGACCCAGTACTTC. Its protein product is CASSLGRGPQETQYF.

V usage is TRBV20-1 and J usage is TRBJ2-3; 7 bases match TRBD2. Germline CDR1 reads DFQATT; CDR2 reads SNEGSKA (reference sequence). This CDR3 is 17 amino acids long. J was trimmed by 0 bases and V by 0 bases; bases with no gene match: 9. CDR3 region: CSARDRLADFSTDTQYF. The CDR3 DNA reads TGCAGTGCTAGAGATCGGCTAGCGGACTTTAGCACAGATACGCAGTATTTT.

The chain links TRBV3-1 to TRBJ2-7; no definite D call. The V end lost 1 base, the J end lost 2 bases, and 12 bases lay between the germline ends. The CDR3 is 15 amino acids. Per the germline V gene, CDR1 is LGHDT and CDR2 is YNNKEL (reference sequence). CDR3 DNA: TGTGCCAGCAGCCAAGGACGTGATCCTGCCTACGAGCAGTACTTC. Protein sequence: CASSQGRDPAYEQYF.

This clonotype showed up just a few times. The CDR3 sequence: CASSLPPGTGGGELFF. Here the CDR3 DNA reads TGTGCCAGCAGCTTACCCCCCGGGACGGGGGGCGGGGAGCTGTTTTTT. The gene calls are TRBV7-9 and TRBJ2-2; TRBD2 agrees at 7 bases. Germline V lookup: CDR1 SEHNR, CDR2 FQNEAQ (reference sequence). The CDR3 length is 16 residues. J lost 7 bases, V lost 2 bases, and 10 bases had no gene match. The whole variable domain, filled in from reference TRBV7-9 and TRBJ2-2, reads DTGVSQNPRHKITKRGQNVTFRCDPISEHNRLYWYRQTLGQGPEFLTYFQNEAQLEKSRLLSDRFSAERPKGSFSTLEIQRTEQGDSAMYLCASSLPPGTGGGELFFGEGSRLTVL.

Here the CDR3 reads CASSLLVGRHNEQFF. DNA of the CDR3: TGTGCCAGCAGCCTTCTCGTGGGACGCCACAATGAGCAGTTCTTC. The rearrangement uses TRBV7-3 and TRBJ2-1, with D perhaps given as TRBD1 or TRBD2 (5 bases each). Per the germline V gene, CDR1 is SGHTA and CDR2 is FQGTGA. The CDR3 covers 15 residues. V lost 5 bases to trimming and J lost 5 bases, with 16 bases between them.

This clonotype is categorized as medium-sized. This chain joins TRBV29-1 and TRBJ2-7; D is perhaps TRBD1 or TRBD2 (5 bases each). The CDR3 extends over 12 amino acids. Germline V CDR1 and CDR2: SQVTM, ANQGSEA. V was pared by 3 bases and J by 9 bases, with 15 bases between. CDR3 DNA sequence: TGCAGCGTTGAGGGGACCGCCCCAGGGCAGTACTTC. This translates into CSVEGTAPGQYF.